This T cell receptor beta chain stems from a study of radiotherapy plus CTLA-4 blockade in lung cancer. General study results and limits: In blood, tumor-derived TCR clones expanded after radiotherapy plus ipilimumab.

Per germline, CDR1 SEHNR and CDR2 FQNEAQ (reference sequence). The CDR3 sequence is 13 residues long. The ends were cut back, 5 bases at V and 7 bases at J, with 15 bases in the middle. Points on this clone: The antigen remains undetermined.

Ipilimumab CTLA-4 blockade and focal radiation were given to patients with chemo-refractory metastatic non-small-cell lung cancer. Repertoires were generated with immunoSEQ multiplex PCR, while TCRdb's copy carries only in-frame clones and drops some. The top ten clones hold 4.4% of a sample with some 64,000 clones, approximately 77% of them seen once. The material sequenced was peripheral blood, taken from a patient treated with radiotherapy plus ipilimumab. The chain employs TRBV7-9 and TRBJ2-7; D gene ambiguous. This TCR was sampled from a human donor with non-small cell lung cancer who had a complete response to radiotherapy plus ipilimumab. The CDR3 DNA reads TGTGCCAGCAGCCCCGGTAACTTCCGGGAGCAGTACTTC. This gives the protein CASSPGNFREQYF.